The 14 T cell receptor beta chains reported below all come from one sample, sequenced in a study of neurological immune-mediated disorders. Time point given: longitudinal time-point 2. TCRdb re-analysed the 5' RACE reads in MiXCR, keeping a single row per CDR3 protein. Altogether about 90,000 distinct CDR3 sequences are present, around 13% being singletons, with the ten largest covering about 4.6%. The specimen was PBMCs. Receptors were obtained from a female donor with HTLV-1-associated myelopathy (HAM/TSP).

This chain links TRBV28 with TRBJ2-7; D is possibly TRBD1 (6 bases). This CDR3 spans 13 amino acids. Looked up from germline, CDR1 is MDHEN and CDR2 is SYDVKM. Between the trimmed V and J ends, which lost 7 bases and 2 bases, there was a span of 12 bases. This CDR3 is CASTDPGAYEQYF. In DNA form, the CDR3 reads TGTGCCAGCACCGACCCAGGGGCCTACGAGCAGTACTTC.

This clonotype occurred many times. The chain links TRBV5-6 to TRBJ2-7; either TRBD1 or TRBD2 may supply D (5 bases each). The V end lost 3 bases, the J end lost 0 bases, and 13 bases lay between the germline ends. The V gene's germline CDR1 is SGHDT and CDR2 YYEEEE. The CDR3 is 15 residues long. The CDR3 protein is CASSYLDGASYEQYF. CDR3 nucleotide sequence: TGTGCCAGCAGCTACTTGGACGGGGCCTCCTACGAGCAGTACTTC. Using reference TRBV5-6 and TRBJ2-7 for the parts outside the CDR3, the full variable domain is DAGVTQSPTHLIKTRGQQVTLRCSPKSGHDTVSWYQQALGQGPQFIFQYYEEEERQRGNFPDRFSGHQFPNYSSELNVNALLLGDSALYLCASSYLDGASYEQYFGPGTRLTVT.

The table lists this clonotype with many counts. The chain recombines TRBV12-3 or TRBV12-4 with TRBJ2-6; possibly TRBD2 for D (7 bases). The germline V and J ends were trimmed by 7 bases and 1 base, with 20 bases remaining between them. The CDR3 consists of 18 residues. CDR3 sequence reads: CASNTRRGGKSGANVLTF. The CDR3 DNA is TGTGCCAGCAACACCCGTAGGGGGGGCAAATCTGGGGCCAACGTCCTGACTTTC.

This clonotype appeared many times. The chain joins TRBV5-1 to TRBJ1-6, with D maybe TRBD1 (5 bases). The CDR3 is 13 amino acids. The germline V gene encodes CDR1 SGHRS and CDR2 YFSETQ. The germline V and J ends were trimmed by 6 bases and 8 bases, with 12 bases remaining between them. CDR3 sequence reads: CASKQAGDSPLHF. CDR3 coding DNA: TGCGCCAGCAAACAGGCTGGGGATTCACCCCTCCACTTT.

This clonotype was seen a few times. The chain has TRBV7-2 and TRBJ2-3; 12 nucleotides agree with TRBD2. Germline V lookup: CDR1 SGHTA, CDR2 FQGNSA. CDR3 size: 17 residues. V was clipped by 5 bases and J by 1 base; unmatched bases: 7. The DNA for the CDR3 is TGTGCCAGCAGCCCGATCCGACTAGCGGGGGGCACAGATACGCAGTATTTT. Its translation is CASSPIRLAGGTDTQYF.

The table lists this clonotype with many counts. The gene calls are TRBV20-1 and TRBJ2-7; the D call may be TRBD1 or TRBD2 (5 bases each). The CDR3 runs 13 residues. Trimming removed 6 bases from V and 4 bases from J, with 16 bases in between. Germline loops: CDR1 DFQATT, CDR2 SNEGSKA (reference sequence). The CDR3 nucleotides are TGCAGTGCCCCGGGACGAACACATTACGAGCAGTACTTC. Its translation: CSAPGRTHYEQYF.

In this sample, this clonotype turned up many times. V and J are TRBV20-1 and TRBJ2-7; 9 positions match TRBD1. CDR1 is DFQATT and CDR2 is SNEGSKA in the germline V gene (reference sequence). J was trimmed by 5 bases and V by 1 base; bases with no gene match: 6. The CDR3 extends over 14 amino acids. CDR3 sequence (DNA): TGCAGTGCTAGAGGGCCGGGACAGGGCCACGAGCAGTACTTC. Protein sequence: CSARGPGQGHEQYF.

This clonotype was counted only a few times. The chain couples TRBV28 to TRBJ2-3; 7 bases fit TRBD2. The CDR3 sequence is 13 residues long. Germline values: CDR1 MDHEN, CDR2 SYDVKM. V gave up 6 bases and J gave up 4 bases; unmatched junction bases: 4. The CDR3 nucleotides read TGTGCCAGCAGGGGAGGGGTCGCAGATACGCAGTATTTT. It specifies CASRGGVADTQYF.

This clonotype was observed many times. This sequence joins TRBV2 and TRBJ1-5, with D possibly matching TRBD1 (5 bases). V was trimmed by 6 bases and J by 2 bases, leaving 14 bases between them. Germline assignment: CDR1 SNHLY and CDR2 FYNNEI. The CDR3 is 15 amino acids. CDR3 nucleotides: TGTGCCAGCAGCCTGGGGCAGTCGGGCAATCAGCCCCAGCATTTT. Translating gives CASSLGQSGNQPQHF.

This clonotype is classed as medium-sized (0.01 to 0.1%). This chain connects TRBV28 to TRBJ2-7; D gene unclear. V was pared by 0 bases and J by 1 base, with 10 bases between. This CDR3 spans 15 amino acids. Germline V gives CDR1 MDHEN, CDR2 SYDVKM. In DNA form, the CDR3 reads TGTGCCAGCAGTTTATGGGTTTGGTCGTCCTACGAGCAGTACTTC. Its protein is CASSLWVWSSYEQYF.

The sample holds many counts of this clonotype. The V gene is TRBV7-2, the J gene TRBJ2-3, with D possibly matching TRBD1 (6 bases). This CDR3 contains 16 residues. V was pared by 4 bases and J by 1 base, with 15 bases between. CDR1 is SGHTA and CDR2 is FQGNSA in the germline V gene. CDR3 amino acids: CASSYPEGDRTDTQYF. As DNA, the CDR3 is TGTGCCAGCAGCTACCCCGAGGGGGACCGCACAGATACGCAGTATTTT.

Remarks on this clonotype: Being one base from a much bigger clone, this may be a read error. The chain uses TRBV5-1 and TRBJ2-5; D tentatively reads TRBD1 or TRBD2 (6 bases each). The germline V gene encodes CDR1 SGHRS and CDR2 YFSETQ. The CDR3 consists of 17 residues. V was clipped by 8 bases and J by 4 bases, with 27 bases between them. CDR3 amino acids: CASSRPGAIANGETQYF. CDR3 bases: TGCGCCAGTTCCCGGCCGGGGGCGATTGCGAATGGAGAGACCCAGTACTTC. The whole variable domain, remainder taken from reference TRBV5-1 and TRBJ2-5, is KAGVTQTPRYLIKTRGQQVTLSCSPISGHRSVSWYQQTPGQGLQFLFEYFSETQRNKGNFPGRFSGRQFSNSRSEMNVSTLELGDSALYLCASSRPGAIANGETQYFGPGTRLLVL.

This clonotype was observed many times. The CDR3 here is CASSRTGVYHEQYF. Here the CDR3 DNA reads TGTGCCAGCAGCCGGACAGGGGTGTATCACGAGCAGTACTTC. This chain links TRBV11-2 with TRBJ2-7, with TRBD1 identical over 9 bases. The CDR3 loop spans 14 amino acids. Germline CDR1 reads SGHAT; CDR2 reads FQNNGV. After removal of 5 bases from V and 5 bases from J, the junction contained 7 bases not matched to a gene.

This clonotype has at least ten counts. The chain combines TRBV7-9 with TRBJ1-6, with a weak D call TRBD1 (5 bases). This CDR3 contains 13 residues. Germline V gives CDR1 SEHNR, CDR2 FQNEAQ (reference sequence). V gave up 5 bases and J gave up 8 bases, with 10 bases separating them. The DNA of the CDR3 is TGTGCCAGCAGCCCGGTAGGGGATTCACCCCTCCACTTT. Protein sequence: CASSPVGDSPLHF.